A single sample is the source of the 3 T cell receptor beta chains below, sequenced in a study of CD8 T cells in ankylosing spondylitis. Overall study findings and caveats: It appeared that ankylosing spondylitis blood was characterized by a TCR beta motif of seven or eight highly homologous variants.

One entry per CDR3 protein results from TCRdb running MiXCR on the 5' RACE reads. The data show 350,000 to 550,000 distinct CDR3 sequences, roughly 26% seen once. Their antigen targets remain unknown. The sequenced sample consisted of blood, either unsorted or a sorted T cell fraction (not recorded which). Receptors originate from a male donor with ankylosing spondylitis.

V is TRBV6-1 and J is TRBJ1-2; 11 positions match TRBD1. CDR3 size: 14 residues. The trim removed 8 bases at V and 6 bases at J, leaving 8 bases unmatched. Per the germline V gene, CDR1 is MNHNS and CDR2 is SASEGT. The CDR3 DNA follows: TGTGCCAGCTCCAGGACAGGGGGCGGAGATGGCTACACCTTC. This gives the protein CASSRTGGGDGYTF.

This clonotype was counted only a few times. The genes are TRBV5-1 and TRBJ2-5; D gene uncertain. CDR1 is SGHRS, CDR2 YFSETQ, per germline. CDR3 length: 13 amino acids. Trimming removed 0 bases from V and 3 bases from J, with 6 bases in between. CDR3 DNA sequence: TGCGCCAGCAGCTTGGCCACCGAAGAGACCCAGTACTTC. Translation gives CASSLATEETQYF. The full variable domain, with the rest looked up from reference TRBV5-1 and TRBJ2-5, is KAGVTQTPRYLIKTRGQQVTLSCSPISGHRSVSWYQQTPGQGLQFLFEYFSETQRNKGNFPGRFSGRQFSNSRSEMNVSTLELGDSALYLCASSLATEETQYFGPGTRLLVL.

This clonotype turned up a few times. The CDR3 sequence: CASSFDQGRDDYTF. In nucleotides, the CDR3 is TGTGCCAGCAGCTTTGACCAGGGTCGGGATGACTACACCTTC. The rearrangement links TRBV7-2 to TRBJ1-2, with D possibly being TRBD1 (5 bases). Germline V gives CDR1 SGHTA, CDR2 FQGNSA. This CDR3 has 14 residues. The V end was cut by 3 bases, the J end by 10 bases, with 18 bases between. The variable domain in full, completed from reference TRBV7-2 and TRBJ1-2, reads GAGVSQSPSNKVTEKGKDVELRCDPISGHTALYWYRQSLGQGLEFLIYFQGNSAPDKSGLPSDRFSAERTGGSVSTLTIQRTQQEDSAVYLCASSFDQGRDDYTFGSGTRLTVV.